This TCR beta chain appears in the sequencing data of a study of blood T cell repertoires in COVID-19 (dated by TCRdb to about 2020). Study-level background: Collaborator samples came from the United States, Italy and Spain and covered acute and convalescent phases of COVID-19. The sample metadata nearly always contained a de-identified subject ID, COVID-19 status, age in years and sex. Where available, HLA class I and class II types were taken from metadata supplied by the sample provider and were not determined by assay-based typing. Subjects who had been exposed to COVID-19, were actively infected with it, or had recovered from it provided the deeply sampled blood TCRbeta repertoires that made up the dataset. Samples came from the ongoing ImmuneRACE study (first 160 participants) plus 1,254 subjects from 6 global collaborators. The prospective study material was composed of cDNA or gDNA derived from T cells, B-cell-depleted T cells, or PBMCs. The repertoires were released in a freely available public database intended as a resource for research on the immune response to SARS-CoV-2.

The immunoSEQ Assay, a bias-controlled multiplex PCR, was used to amplify TCRbeta CDR3 regions from genomic DNA. On the study's bioinformatics: Within the assay, amplification of reference gene primers was used to estimate how many nucleated cells each sample contained. To quantify the absolute abundance of each unique TCRbeta CDR3 rearrangement, sequence reads were collapsed and filtered. For each sample, productive Simpson clonality was calculated by taking the square root of Simpson's diversity index across productive rearrangements. Here the immuneACCESS table is served through TCRdb, limited to in-frame sequences with V and J called. Missing clones are a known gap in these copies; in checked studies unresolved V genes cover under half, and the rest lacks a known reason. The DNA was the basis for D and trimming; V, J and clone size are from that table. This sample lists 180,000 or so clones; 86% were detected once. The ten largest account for roughly 7% of the sample.

V loses 4 bases of germline sequence and J loses 4 bases, and the interval between the two ends is 16 bases. CDR1 and CDR2, looked up from the germline V gene, are MDHEN and SYDVKM. Inclusive of the bounding cysteine and phenylalanine, the CDR3 is 15 residues long. Here the CDR3 DNA is all that survives: 45 bases in frame from base 1. The collaborating institutions used their own protocols to collect whole blood in K2EDTA tubes. For TCRbeta analysis, collaborator samples were shipped as frozen whole blood, as isolated PBMCs, or as DNA extracted from either sample type. Study-wide conclusions, independent of this receptor: The amount of clinical and demographic metadata varied by source and participant and was provided uncurated.

Turning to this clone: Its antigen is currently not known. Per-nucleotide qualities are absent, and no much larger clonotype sits a single base away.

The sequence was collected from a woman aged 80 or over in a cohort sampled during active or convalescent COVID-19. The sequence links TRBV28 to TRBJ1-1; a weak D assignment points to TRBD1 (6 bases agree). Sequenced sample: peripheral blood. The CDR3 region reads CASSSSRWGLTEAFF. The DNA sequence reads TGTGCCAGCAGTTCCAGTCGGTGGGGGCTCACTGAAGCTTTCTTT.